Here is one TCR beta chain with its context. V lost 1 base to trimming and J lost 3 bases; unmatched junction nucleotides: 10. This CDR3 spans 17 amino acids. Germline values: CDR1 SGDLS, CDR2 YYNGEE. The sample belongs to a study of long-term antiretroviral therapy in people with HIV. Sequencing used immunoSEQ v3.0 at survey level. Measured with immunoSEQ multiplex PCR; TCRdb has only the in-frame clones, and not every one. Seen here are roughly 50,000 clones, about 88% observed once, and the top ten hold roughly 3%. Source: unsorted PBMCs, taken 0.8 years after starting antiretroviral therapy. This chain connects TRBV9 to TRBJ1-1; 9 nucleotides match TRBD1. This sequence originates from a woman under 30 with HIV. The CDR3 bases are TGTGCCAGCAGCGTATCCGGGACAGGGCCCCTAGACACTGAAGCTTTCTTT. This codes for CASSVSGTGPLDTEAFF.